This T cell receptor beta chain is drawn from a study of cytomegalovirus exposure and HLA in healthy donors. The CDR3 consists of 15 residues. Germline V gene sequence: CDR1 SNHLY, CDR2 FYNNEI. Trimming removed 7 bases at V and 0 bases at J, with 15 bases between. Produced via immunoSEQ multiplex PCR; TCRdb's table is partial and in-frame only. The table shows 65,000 to 90,000 clones, with roughly 96% occurring only once. This sequence was found in a man aged 18 to 30 in good health and CMV-seronegative. Sequenced input: PBMCs. V usage is TRBV2 and J usage is TRBJ1-1; D perhaps matches TRBD1 (5 bases). CDR3: CASTPGPGMNTEAFF. The CDR3 DNA is TGTGCCAGCACGCCCGGCCCAGGGATGAACACTGAAGCTTTCTTT.